This TCR beta chain was recovered during a study of blood T cell repertoires in COVID-19. About the study: The United States, Italy and Spain provided the acute and convalescent COVID-19 samples.

Germline CDR1 and CDR2: LNHDA and SQIVND (reference sequence). CDR3 length: 14 amino acids. The ends lost 4 bases at V and 3 bases at J; junction bases unmatched: 2. Per the study methods: Amplification with reference gene primers provided the estimates of nucleated cell counts. TCRdb's table, derived via immunoSEQ multiplex PCR, lists solely in-frame clones and lacks some. The DNA was the basis for D and trimming; V, J and clone size are from that table. The sample has a few hundred thousand clones; about 85% are singletons. Sequencing was done on a sample of PBMCs or T cells enriched from blood (not recorded which). The TCR originated in a woman under 40 who had recovered from COVID-19. The chain is built from TRBV19 and TRBJ2-7; 11 bases align to TRBD2. CDR3 in DNA: TGTGCCAGTAGTAAGGGACTAGCGGACTACGAGCAGTACTTC. Its translation is CASSKGLADYEQYF.